A selection of T cell receptor beta chains follows, all from one sample in a study of blood T cell repertoires in COVID-19. Repertoires were generated with immunoSEQ multiplex PCR, while TCRdb's copy carries only in-frame clones and drops some. The sample holds almost 55,000 clones, over 80% seen once. Sequencing was done on a sample of peripheral blood. Receptor source: a human donor in a cohort sampled during active COVID-19. Each CDR3 is given without its conserved first and last residue.

>TRBJ2-6|TRBV25-1
ASSEVSRKPSGANVLT
>TRBJ2-1|TRBV19
ASAPSGGNYNEQF
>TRBJ2-6|TRBV27
ASSSGFSGANVLT
>TRBJ2-7|TRBV5-4
ASSFRGEQY
>TRBJ1-3|TRBV5-6
ASSPRGLSSGNTIY
>TRBJ1-4|TRBV5-1
ASSLLAANEKLF
>TRBJ1-2|TRBV27
ASGGQYYGYT
>TRBJ1-2|TRBV28
ASSPPGTVANYGYT
>TRBJ1-5|TRBV15
ATSPKAGFISNQPQH
>TRBJ1-2|TRBV7-2
ASSSTGTGNGYT
>TRBJ2-3|TRBV6-2/TRBV6-3
ASSPMRDTQY
>TRBJ1-2|TRBV27
ASSFDRVQIHGYT
>TRBJ2-7|TRBV5-4
ASSPGGDEQY
>TRBJ2-2|TRBV7-3
ASSLRGGNTGELF
>TRBJ2-3|TRBV28
ASSLGGRTDTQY
>TRBJ1-1|TRBV5-1
ASSWNGQGVTEAF
>TRBJ2-2|TRBV6-5
ASGVERGTGELF
>TRBJ2-7|TRBV19
ASSPTGTGTYEQY
>TRBJ1-5|TRBV2
ASRLTTGYSNQPQH
>TRBJ2-2|TRBV7-2
ASSLRGQVLTGELF
>TRBJ2-2|TRBV12-5
ASGPARSGTGELF
>TRBJ1-1|TRBV6-5
ASSLGHPWGTEAF
>TRBJ1-6|TRBV28
ASILDRESPLH
>TRBJ1-1|TRBV7-2
ASSLAPGQGTPAF
>TRBJ2-4|TRBV5-5
ASSLERGQRSIQY
>TRBJ2-5|TRBV24-1
ATSGGGRETQY
>TRBJ1-2|TRBV29-1
SARQGANYGYT
>TRBJ1-2|TRBV6-5
ASSYSRTGGGYGYT
>TRBJ2-1|TRBV12-5
ASGLIRDRYNEQF
>TRBJ2-7|TRBV12-3/TRBV12-4
ASSLAGGYEQY
>TRBJ2-4|TRBV14
ASSQWTGGPKGNIQY
>TRBJ1-4|TRBV7-2
ASSVGGQGNEKLF
>TRBJ1-6|TRBV4-1
ASSQGGVQVWGSPLH
>TRBJ2-5|TRBV5-1
ASSLGGTGGEETQY
>TRBJ2-7|TRBV5-1
ASSSRGADYEQY
>TRBJ2-2|TRBV7-3
ASSFTSQGRELF
>TRBJ1-2|TRBV28
ARQGTGVGYT